Below are 16 T cell receptor beta chains sequenced from a single sample in a study of T cells in Graves' hyperthyroidism and ophthalmopathy. TCR beta CDR3 regions were amplified from RNA transcripts. First-round RT-PCR with HTBI primers amplified the TCR CDR3 region. Using its own MiXCR run on the multiplex PCR reads, TCRdb lists one record per CDR3 protein. The sample has some 300,000 distinct CDR3 sequences; around a sixth are singletons. Material for sequencing was blood. The receptors stem from a man aged 30 to 39 with Graves' hyperthyroidism.

This clonotype was detected ten times or more. The chain uses TRBV30 and TRBJ2-7; D remains ambiguous. CDR1 and CDR2 from the germline V gene are GTSNPN and SVGIG (reference sequence). The CDR3 extends over 13 amino acids. V was cut by 3 bases and J by 2 bases, with 11 bases left in between. CDR3: CAWRGPSPYEQYF. CDR3 bases: TGTGCCTGGAGAGGACCTTCGCCCTACGAGCAGTACTTC.

This clonotype was counted only a few times. The chain combines TRBV2 with TRBJ2-2; 12 nucleotides line up with TRBD1. The CDR3 covers 13 residues. The V and J ends lost 6 bases and 11 bases, in that order; junction bases with no gene match: 4. Germline CDR1 is SNHLY and CDR2 is FYNNEI. CDR3 sequence: CASRRDRGQELFF. CDR3 sequence (DNA): TGTGCCAGCAGGAGGGACAGGGGGCAAGAGCTGTTTTTT.

This clonotype was recorded at least ten times. The rearrangement links TRBV20-1 to TRBJ2-7; D is perhaps TRBD2 (7 bases). This CDR3 is 14 amino acids long. V dropped 1 base and J dropped 0 bases, with 10 bases sitting between them. CDR1 and CDR2 from the germline V gene are DFQATT and SNEGSKA (reference sequence). The CDR3 nucleotides are TGCAGTGCTAGAGCAGGGGACTACTCCTACGAGCAGTACTTC. Residues: CSARAGDYSYEQYF.

This clonotype showed up just a few times. This rearrangement joins TRBV24-1 to TRBJ2-4; D gene uncertain. CDR1 is KGHDR, CDR2 SFDVKD, per germline. The V gene lost 6 bases and the J gene lost 7 bases, with 12 bases spanning the gap. The CDR3 is made up of 13 amino acids. CDR3 region: CATSQASGNIQYF. DNA of the CDR3: TGTGCCACCAGTCAGGCGAGTGGGAACATTCAGTACTTC.

A few counts support this clonotype. The chain is built from TRBV28 and TRBJ2-6, with D uncertain. The ends were cut back, 5 bases at V and 0 bases at J, with 5 bases in the middle. There are 14 residues in the CDR3. Germline loops: CDR1 MDHEN, CDR2 SYDVKM. The CDR3 loop is CASSQLSGANVLTF. Here the CDR3 DNA reads TGTGCCAGCAGTCAACTCTCTGGGGCCAACGTCCTGACTTTC.

Here the CDR3 DNA reads TGTGCCAGCAGTCCTCAAAGGATGGGAGAGACCCAGTACTTC. Residues: CASSPQRMGETQYF. The chain links TRBV6-2 or TRBV6-3 to TRBJ2-5; D gene unclear. V gave up 5 bases and J gave up 4 bases, with 14 bases separating them. CDR1 and CDR2 (germline): MNHEY, SVGEGT. The CDR3 length is 14 residues.

Points on this clonotype: A much larger clone sits a single nucleotide away, making a read error possible. The V gene is TRBV20-1, the J gene TRBJ2-1; possible D gene TRBD2, 6 bases. Germline CDR1 reads DFQATT; CDR2 reads SNEGSKA (reference sequence). The CDR3 covers 13 residues. In DNA form, the CDR3 reads TGCAGCCAGAGAGGGGTCGGGAGTAATGAGCAGCTCTTC. This sequence encodes CSQRGVGSNEQLF.

Note on this clonotype: This clone may be a read error of a much larger clone one base away. This chain connects TRBV11-2 to TRBJ1-2, with D hard to call. The length of the CDR3 is 12 residues. The V and J ends lost 8 bases and 3 bases respectively, with 10 bases between them. Germline V gives CDR1 SGHAT, CDR2 FQNNGV. CDR3 coding DNA: TGTGCCAGCTATGACGGGGACTATGGCTACACCTTC. The encoded protein is CASYDGDYGYTF.

Ten or more counts support this clonotype. V is TRBV28 and J is TRBJ2-5, with D perhaps matching TRBD1 or TRBD2 (5 bases each). CDR3 size: 15 residues. Germline CDR1 MDHEN, CDR2 SYDVKM. V was cut by 7 bases and J by 2 bases, with 17 bases left in between. In nucleotides, the CDR3 is TGTGCCAGCACCACCGCCGGGGCAGGGCAAGAGACCCAGTACTTC. It encodes CASTTAGAGQETQYF.

This clonotype has at least ten counts. The chain carries TRBV12-3 or TRBV12-4 and TRBJ2-1; possible D gene TRBD2, 6 bases. Trimming left V 7 bases short and J 1 base short, with 11 bases between. The CDR3 runs to 14 residues. CDR3 coding DNA: TGTGCCAGCACGGGGACTCCATCCTACAATGAGCAGTTCTTC. Protein: CASTGTPSYNEQFF.

V gene TRBV12-5 combines with J gene TRBJ2-7; D is possibly TRBD1 (6 bases). The V end lost 2 bases, the J end lost 1 base, and 18 bases lay between the germline ends. The CDR3 has 17 amino acids. Germline CDR1 and CDR2: LGHNT and FRNRAP. CDR3 residues: CASGLPDEGEASYEQYF. The CDR3 nucleotides are TGTGCTAGTGGTTTGCCCGATGAGGGGGAAGCATCCTACGAGCAGTACTTC.

This clonotype was seen more than once but under ten times. The chain recombines TRBV20-1 with TRBJ2-7; TRBD2 agrees at 7 bases. CDR1 DFQATT and CDR2 SNEGSKA come from the germline V gene (reference sequence). V lost 4 bases, J lost 4 bases, and 10 bases stayed unmatched. The CDR3 consists of 14 residues. CDR3 loop: CSAIERGGNYEQYF. The DNA for the CDR3 is TGCAGTGCTATCGAACGGGGAGGGAATTACGAGCAGTACTTC.

In its sample, this clonotype was seen a few times. The chain combines TRBV27 with TRBJ2-1, with a weak D call TRBD1 (6 bases). V was trimmed by 5 bases and J by 3 bases, leaving 17 bases between them. Looked up from germline, CDR1 is MNHEY and CDR2 is SMNVEV (reference sequence). The CDR3 is 16 residues long. In nucleotides, the CDR3 is TGTGCCAGCAGTCCTGAACCCGGACAGCTCTACAATGAGCAGTTCTTC. Its protein is CASSPEPGQLYNEQFF.

This clonotype was detected only a few times. This chain joins TRBV18 and TRBJ2-5; 8 bases align to TRBD2. The CDR3 runs 15 residues. Germline assignment: CDR1 KGHSH and CDR2 LQKENI. The V and J ends lost 3 bases and 6 bases, in that order; junction bases with no gene match: 9. Here the CDR3 DNA reads TGTGCCAGCTCACCCGTCGACCGGGAGGGTAAGACCCAGTACTTC. The encoded protein is CASSPVDREGKTQYF. The full variable domain, in which reference TRBV18 and TRBJ2-5 provide the parts outside the CDR3, is NAGVMQNPRHLVRRRGQEARLRCSPMKGHSHVYWYRQLPEEGLKFMVYLQKENIIDESGMPKERFSAEFPKEGPSILRIQQVVRGDSAAYFCASSPVDREGKTQYFGPGTRLLVL.

This clonotype showed up many times. The chain is built from TRBV27 and TRBJ2-7, with 10 positions matching TRBD1. Germline-derived CDR1 and CDR2 are MNHEY and SMNVEV (reference sequence). The CDR3 spans 15 residues. Trimming cost V 5 bases and J 2 bases; bases outside gene matches: 6. The CDR3, as DNA: TGTGCCAGCAGTCTCGCCGGGACAGGGGCCTACGAGCAGTACTTC. Residues: CASSLAGTGAYEQYF.

The V call is TRBV12-5, the J call TRBJ2-7; unclear D gene. The CDR3 is 13 amino acids. The V gene lost 6 bases and the J gene lost 1 base, with 10 bases spanning the gap. Germline loops: CDR1 LGHNT, CDR2 FRNRAP. The CDR3 loop is CASGLTLSYEQYF. As DNA, the CDR3 is TGTGCTAGTGGCCTTACCTTATCCTACGAGCAGTACTTC.